The rows below give T cell receptor beta chains drawn from one sample of a study of blood T cells in healthy people across ages. TCRdb re-called the 5' RACE reads through MiXCR, storing one row per CDR3 protein. The table shows fewer than 700,000 distinct CDR3 sequences, with around 38% occurring only once. Sequences were obtained from blood. The receptors stem from an elderly man in good health. Both conserved end residues are part of each CDR3. A D gene is named only where the DNA matches it firmly. Clone size appears in some rows only: once, few, many, or a class for an expanded clone.

J gene | V gene | clone size | D gene | CDR3 DNA | CDR3 protein
TRBJ2-5 | TRBV24-1 | . | . | TGTGCCACCAGTGACCCCTCGTCGACTCTTGAGACCCAGTACTTC | CATSDPSSTLETQYF
TRBJ1-4 | TRBV6-1 | . | . | TGTACCAGCAGTGCAACAGGGATCGCTAATGAAAAACTGTTTTTT | CTSSATGIANEKLFF
TRBJ2-1 | TRBV27 | few | . | TGTGCCAGCAGTCCGAGCAGGGTCCCTTTCAATGAGCAGTTCTTC | CASSPSRVPFNEQFF
TRBJ2-3 | TRBV9 | . | TRBD1 | TGTGCCAGCAGCGCCACAGGGGGGAGGACGGGAGATACGCAGTATTTT | CASSATGGRTGDTQYF
TRBJ1-2 | TRBV5-1 | . | . | TGCGCCAGCAGCTTGACCGGGCCAGATGGCTACACCTTC | CASSLTGPDGYTF
TRBJ2-1 | TRBV5-5 | . | TRBD1 | TGTGCCAGCAGCGCGGGACAGGGGGCGCAAAATGAGCAGTTCTTC | CASSAGQGAQNEQFF
TRBJ1-5 | TRBV28 | . | . | TGTGCCAGCAGTCAAGTTGGGGGGACTTCTTCAGCCCAGCATTTT | CASSQVGGTSSAQHF
TRBJ2-2 | TRBV29-1 | . | . | TGCAGCTACCAGGGTAACACCGGGGAGCTGTTTTTT | CSYQGNTGELFF
TRBJ2-5 | TRBV20-1 | many | . | TGCAGTGCTAGGTCGCCAAAGCGTATCGAAGAGACCCAGTACTTC | CSARSPKRIEETQYF
TRBJ2-7 | TRBV5-4 | few | TRBD1 | TGTGCCAGCAGCAGAGACAGGGCCTCCCTCTACGAGCAGTACTTC | CASSRDRASLYEQYF
TRBJ2-5 | TRBV5-1 | . | TRBD1 | TGCGCCAGCAGGTCCGGACAGGGATACAATGAGCAGTACTTC | CASRSGQGYNEQYF
TRBJ2-7 | TRBV7-2 | many | TRBD2 | TGTGCCAGCAGCGTGACTAGCGGGAGTCCCTACGAGCAGTACTTC | CASSVTSGSPYEQYF
TRBJ2-4 | TRBV20-1 | . | . | TGCAGTGCTACACAGGAATTAGCCAAAAACATTCAGTACTTC | CSATQELAKNIQYF
TRBJ2-2 | TRBV24-1 | few | TRBD1 | TGTGCCACCAGTGATTTTCCCGGGACAGGGGACACCGGGGAGCTGTTTTTT | CATSDFPGTGDTGELFF
TRBJ1-4 | TRBV7-9 | . | . | TGTGCCAGCAGCCGCGACTGGACAGCCGCAACTAATGAAAAACTGTTTTTT | CASSRDWTAATNEKLFF
TRBJ2-1 | TRBV6-2/TRBV6-3 | . | TRBD1 | TGTGCCATCGAGAGGGGCAGGGGGTATGAGCAGTTCTTC | CAIERGRGYEQFF
TRBJ2-5 | TRBV29-1 | . | TRBD1 | TGCAGCGTTGCTGGGACAGCCAGGTACCAAGGGACCCAGTACTTC | CSVAGTARYQGTQYF
TRBJ2-1 | TRBV7-9 | few | TRBD2 | TGTGCCAGCAGCCGACTAGCGGGGGAGTCCTACAATGAGCAGTTCTTC | CASSRLAGESYNEQFF
TRBJ2-2 | TRBV7-2 | . | TRBD1 | TGTGCCAGCAGCCTATCCGAGGGGGCGGTTATCGGGGAGCTGTTTTTT | CASSLSEGAVIGELFF
TRBJ1-5 | TRBV20-1 | . | . | TGCAGTGCTAGTGAGAGAATTAGCAATCAGCCCCAGCATTTT | CSASERISNQPQHF
TRBJ1-1 | TRBV7-3 | . | TRBD1 | TGTGCCAGCAGCGAACAGGGGGGGGACACTGAAGCTTTCTTT | CASSEQGGDTEAFF
TRBJ2-3 | TRBV4-2 | . | . | TGTGCCAGCAGCCAAGCCCCGTTGAGTGCAGATACGCAGTATTTT | CASSQAPLSADTQYF
TRBJ2-5 | TRBV7-7 | . | TRBD2 | TGTGCCAGCAGCCGTAGCGGGGGGCCCGGAGAGACCCAGTACTTC | CASSRSGGPGETQYF
TRBJ2-5 | TRBV10-3 | . | TRBD2 | TGTGCCATCAGTGATCCTAGCGGAGAGACCCAGTACTTC | CAISDPSGETQYF